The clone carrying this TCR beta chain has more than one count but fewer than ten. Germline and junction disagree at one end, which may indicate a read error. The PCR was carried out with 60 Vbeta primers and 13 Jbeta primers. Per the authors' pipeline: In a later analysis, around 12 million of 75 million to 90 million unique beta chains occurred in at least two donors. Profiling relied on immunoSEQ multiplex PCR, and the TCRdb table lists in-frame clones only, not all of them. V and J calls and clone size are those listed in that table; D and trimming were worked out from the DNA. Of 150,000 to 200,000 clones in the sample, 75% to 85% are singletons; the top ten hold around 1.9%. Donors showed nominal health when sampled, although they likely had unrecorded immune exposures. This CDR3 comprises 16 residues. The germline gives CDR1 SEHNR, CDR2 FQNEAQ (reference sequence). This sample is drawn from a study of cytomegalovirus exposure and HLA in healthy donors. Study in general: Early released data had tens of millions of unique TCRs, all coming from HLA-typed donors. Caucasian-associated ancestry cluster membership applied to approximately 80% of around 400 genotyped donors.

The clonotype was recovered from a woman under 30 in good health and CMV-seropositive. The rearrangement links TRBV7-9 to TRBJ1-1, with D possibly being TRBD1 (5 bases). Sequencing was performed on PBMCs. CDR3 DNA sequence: TGTTCCAGCAGCTTATTCGATGACAGTCCAAACACTGAAGCTTTCTTT. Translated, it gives CSSSLFDDSPNTEAFF.